This TCR beta chain was obtained from a study of cytomegalovirus exposure and HLA in healthy donors. General observations from the study: High specificity and sensitivity for cytomegalovirus status were reported for the classifier.

The CDR3 is 17 residues long. Germline CDR1 and CDR2: SQVTM and ANQGSEA. V trimming: 5 bases; J trimming: 5 bases; junction bases outside the gene matches: 15. The PCR made use of 60 Vbeta and 13 Jbeta primers. The protocol was immunoSEQ multiplex PCR, while the TCRdb copy is restricted to in-frame clones and leaves out a portion. The sample has 65,000 to 90,000 clones, around 72% seen once; the top ten hold about 12%. As regards this clone: As yet, its antigen is unknown.

This TCR came from a woman in her thirties or forties in good health and CMV-seropositive. The chain recombines TRBV29-1 with TRBJ1-1; TRBD1 matches 12 bases. The specimen was PBMCs. CDR3 in DNA: TGCAGCGTTTACCTCCCGGGACAGGGGGCATCGAGGACTGAAGCTTTCTTT. Translated: CSVYLPGQGASRTEAFF.